This paragraph covers one TCR beta chain sequence. Each CDR3 protein gets one entry after TCRdb re-called the RT-PCR reads with MiXCR. The sample includes 920,000 or so distinct CDR3 sequences, 18% seen only once; the top ten take approximately 5.9%. The data were obtained in a study of patients and donors after allogeneic stem cell transplantation. V lost 1 base to trimming and J lost 1 base, with 14 bases between them. The CDR3 consists of 16 residues. Germline V gives CDR1 DFQATT, CDR2 SNEGSKA (reference sequence). This chain uses TRBV20-1 with TRBJ1-5; D uncertain. Material: blood, either unsorted or a sorted T cell fraction (not recorded which). The sequence came from a human donor who was either an allogeneic HSCT recipient or a stem cell or donor lymphocyte infusion donor (not recorded which). It is not recorded whose cells these are; they may come from a transplant donor. CDR3 sequence: CSARGPPGRSNQPQHF. CDR3 coding DNA: TGCAGTGCTAGAGGCCCCCCTGGTCGGAGCAATCAGCCCCAGCATTTT.